The sequence of this T cell receptor (beta chain) was determined in a study of blood T cell repertoires in COVID-19. Study-level background: COVID-19 samples from acute and convalescent phases originated in the United States, Italy and Spain.

Trimming shortened V by 1 base and J by 8 bases, and 6 bases separated the two germline ends. This CDR3 comprises 13 residues. The germline V gene encodes CDR1 MGHRA and CDR2 YSYEKL. Authors' analysis steps: Quantification of nucleated cells was approximated via reference gene primer amplification. Sequencing used immunoSEQ multiplex PCR; TCRdb keeps in-frame clones, though not all of them. From that table come the V and J calls and clone size; the DNA was used to work out D and trimming. This sample has roughly 500,000 clones; less than 90% occur once, and the top ten carry roughly 8%. Cohorts were determined from participant-reported clinical history.

This TCR was recovered from a woman aged 60-75 years who had recovered from COVID-19. The V gene is TRBV4-1, the J gene TRBJ1-6; D is unresolved. The source material was PBMCs or T cells enriched from blood (not recorded which). In DNA form, the CDR3 reads TGCGCCAGCAGCCAAGGCAGATATTCACCCCTCCACTTT. The encoded protein is CASSQGRYSPLHF.